A selection of T cell receptor beta chains follows, all from one sample in a study of blood T cells in healthy people across ages. One entry per CDR3 protein, called by TCRdb with MiXCR from the 5' RACE reads. The sample records about 640,000 distinct CDR3 sequences, roughly 31% being singletons. Material: blood. The receptor source for this set is a woman older than 75 in good health. Each CDR3 is given with its conserved first and last residue. The order of the fields is D gene, J gene, clone size, V gene, CDR3 DNA, CDR3 protein. The D gene is left open where the match is weak. Rows may omit the clone size; those that give it use once, few, many or a size class.

>NA|TRBJ1-2|many|TRBV20-1
TGCAGTGCCGGGGGCGGGGGGTCTAACTATGGCTACACCTTC
CSAGGGGSNYGYTF
>NA|TRBJ2-7|NA|TRBV5-1
TGCGCCAGCAGCTTGGCCTACTCAGGCCCCCACGAGCAGTACTTC
CASSLAYSGPHEQYF
>TRBD2|TRBJ2-2|many|TRBV30
TGTGCCTGGAGTGCGGGGGGACTAAACACCGGGGAGCTGTTTTTT
CAWSAGGLNTGELFF
>NA|TRBJ1-1|few|TRBV5-6
TGTGCCAGCAGCTTGGATCCTATGGTCGGGGGCACTGAAGCTTTCTTT
CASSLDPMVGGTEAFF
>NA|TRBJ2-1|many|TRBV7-2
TGTGCCAGCAGCCCCGGGGGGCCGTCCTACAATGAGCAGTTCTTC
CASSPGGPSYNEQFF
>NA|TRBJ2-7|NA|TRBV29-1
TGCAGCGTATCACAGTCCCCCTACGAGCAGTACTTC
CSVSQSPYEQYF
>TRBD1|TRBJ2-5|few|TRBV7-2
TGTGCCAGCAGCTTACCGGGACAGGGGATCCAAGAGACCCAGTACTTC
CASSLPGQGIQETQYF
>NA|TRBJ1-1|few|TRBV20-1
TGCAGTGCTAGAGACTTGCAAGGGCTTGAAGCTTTCTTT
CSARDLQGLEAFF
>NA|TRBJ2-1|many|TRBV12-3/TRBV12-4
TGTGCCAGCAGTTTAGGAAGAGGAGCTGGGGCCAATGAGCAGTTCTTC
CASSLGRGAGANEQFF
>NA|TRBJ1-5|many|TRBV20-1
TGCAGTGCAGGGATCGATCAGCCCCAGCATTTT
CSAGIDQPQHF
>NA|TRBJ2-3|many|TRBV20-1
TGCAGTGCTGCACTCCCTCCCAGCCCAGATACGCAGTATTTT
CSAALPPSPDTQYF
>NA|TRBJ2-3|many|TRBV7-2
TGTGCCAGCCGTAGGGGGGCCAACACAGATACGCAGTATTTT
CASRRGANTDTQYF
>NA|TRBJ2-3|NA|TRBV6-2/TRBV6-3
TGTGCCAGCACACGGCAGGGGTTTACAGATACGCAGTATTTT
CASTRQGFTDTQYF
>NA|TRBJ1-2|many|TRBV3-1
TGTGCCAGCAGCCAAGGCCCAGCTAACTATGGCTACACCTTC
CASSQGPANYGYTF
>NA|TRBJ2-2|few|TRBV7-2
TGTGCCAGCAGCTTAGGCCGGGGCCCCACCGGGGAGCTGTTTTTT
CASSLGRGPTGELFF
>NA|TRBJ2-3|NA|TRBV20-1
TGCAGTGCTCGAACTAGTCGGAGCACAGATACGCAGTATTTT
CSARTSRSTDTQYF
>NA|TRBJ2-5|many|TRBV7-2
TGTGCCAGCAGCTTAAACAGGGGGGGGGAGACCCAGTACTTC
CASSLNRGGETQYF
>TRBD1|TRBJ2-7|many|TRBV12-3/TRBV12-4
TGTGCCAGCAGCTTGTCCGGGACAGGGTCTCCCTACGAGCAGTACTTC
CASSLSGTGSPYEQYF
>TRBD1|TRBJ1-2|NA|TRBV20-1
TGCAGTGCTAGAGATTACCTAAAGACAGGGGAGTATGGCTACACCTTC
CSARDYLKTGEYGYTF
>TRBD1|TRBJ1-4|NA|TRBV9
TGTGCCAGCAGCGTAGATAACAGGGGGATTGAAAAACTGTTTTTT
CASSVDNRGIEKLFF
>TRBD1|TRBJ1-2|medium-sized|TRBV7-2
TGTGCCAGCAGCGGCCGCCGGGACAGGGATCATGGCTACACCTTC
CASSGRRDRDHGYTF
>TRBD1|TRBJ1-5|many|TRBV18
TGTGCCAGCTCGCCCGACAGGGTCAATCAGCCCCAGCATTTT
CASSPDRVNQPQHF
>TRBD1|TRBJ1-6|few|TRBV7-2
TGTGCCAGCAGCTCGGGACAGGGCAGTTCACCCCTCCACTTT
CASSSGQGSSPLHF
>NA|TRBJ2-1|many|TRBV12-3/TRBV12-4
TGTGCCAGCAGTTTCCTTAGTGGGTCCTACAATGAGCAGTTCTTC
CASSFLSGSYNEQFF
>NA|TRBJ1-1|many|TRBV10-3
TGTGCCATCAGGCCTATAGGCTTGAGGGGCAACACTGAAGCTTTCTTT
CAIRPIGLRGNTEAFF
>NA|TRBJ2-5|many|TRBV3-1
TGTGCCAGCAGCCCCCTACAGGGACGAGGAGAGACCCAGTACTTC
CASSPLQGRGETQYF
>TRBD1|TRBJ2-1|few|TRBV5-1
TGCGCCAGCAGCGACGACAGGGGGCGCAACGATGAGCAGTTCTTC
CASSDDRGRNDEQFF